This T cell receptor beta chain was obtained from a study of blood T cell repertoires in COVID-19. The wider study: Samples came from the United States, Italy and Spain, spanning acute and convalescent COVID-19. T cells, B-cell-depleted T cells, or PBMCs supplied cDNA or gDNA.

The germline V gene has CDR1 SNHLY and CDR2 FYNNEI. The CDR3 covers 14 residues. The germline V and J ends were trimmed by 9 bases and 4 bases, with 19 bases remaining between them. As processed by the authors: For nucleated cells, counts were estimated from reference gene primer amplification. TCRdb's copy holds only in-frame clones and misses some; the assay was immunoSEQ multiplex PCR. V, J and clone size were drawn from that table, and D and trimming were deduced from the DNA. This sample has over 100,000 clones; approximately 85% occur once, and the top ten carry approximately 11%. The receptor was isolated from an elderly man with acute or convalescent COVID-19. The chain recombines TRBV2 with TRBJ2-7, with a possible D match to TRBD1 (6 bases). Sequencing was carried out using peripheral blood. CDR3 region: CASNRNRDNYEQYF. The CDR3 DNA is TGTGCCAGTAACCGGAACAGGGACAATTACGAGCAGTACTTC.